Below are 22 T cell receptor beta chains sequenced from a single sample in a study of T cell changes during pregnancy in multiple sclerosis. Assay used: immunoSEQ multiplex PCR; TCRdb lists only in-frame clones, some missing. The sample has over 60,000 clones; roughly 91% are singletons. The input for sequencing was peripheral blood, taken in the first trimester of pregnancy. The receptor source for this set is a female donor with multiple sclerosis, enrolled in a pregnancy study.

The chain combines TRBV28 with TRBJ1-5; D is possibly TRBD1 (6 bases). The CDR3 is 15 residues long. The V and J ends lost 5 bases and 2 bases respectively, with 13 bases between them. CDR1 is MDHEN, CDR2 SYDVKM, per germline. CDR3 DNA: TGTGCCAGCAGTAGCGGGGGCGCGGGCAATCAGCCCCAGCATTTT. Translating it yields CASSSGGAGNQPQHF. Looking up the rest from reference TRBV28 and TRBJ1-5 gives the full variable domain: DVKVTQSSRYLVKRTGEKVFLECVQDMDHENMFWYRQDPGLGLRLIYFSYDVKMKEKGDIPEGYSVSREKKERFSLILESASTNQTSMYLCASSSGGAGNQPQHFGDGTRLSIL.

This sequence joins TRBV10-3 and TRBJ2-1; 10 bases line up with TRBD2. The CDR3 extends over 15 amino acids. Germline CDR1 is ENHRY and CDR2 is SYGVKD. V dropped 6 bases and J dropped 5; count of bases not matched to a gene: 7. CDR3 sequence: CAISYASGSDNEQFF. CDR3 nucleotide sequence: TGTGCCATCAGCTATGCTAGCGGGAGTGACAATGAGCAGTTCTTC.

The chain carries TRBV4-3 and TRBJ1-5, with D tentatively TRBD1 (5 bases). Germline values: CDR1 LGHNA, CDR2 YSLEER. Trimming took 0 bases from V and 9 from J, leaving 18 bases between them. The CDR3 extends over 16 amino acids. This chain's CDR3 is CASSQDRGLPLWPQHF. The CDR3, as DNA: TGCGCCAGCAGCCAAGATCGGGGACTGCCGTTATGGCCCCAGCATTTT.

The chain uses TRBV6-1 and TRBJ1-1; D remains unclear. The CDR3 is 13 residues long. Germline CDR1 reads MNHNS; CDR2 reads SASEGT. The V gene lost 4 bases and the J gene lost 0 bases, with 6 bases spanning the gap. The CDR3 coding sequence is TGTGCCAGCAGTGGCGGCATGAACACTGAAGCTTTCTTT. As protein: CASSGGMNTEAFF.

The chain couples TRBV28 to TRBJ2-1, with 9 bases aligning to TRBD2. This CDR3 has 15 residues. The germline gives CDR1 MDHEN, CDR2 SYDVKM. After removal of 7 bases from V and 6 bases from J, the junction contained 10 bases not matched to a gene. CDR3 bases: TGTGCCAGCACCCCGGGGACTAGCCGTCGCAATGAGCAGTTCTTC. It translates to CASTPGTSRRNEQFF.

V is TRBV19 and J is TRBJ1-1; D is possibly TRBD1 (5 bases). CDR1 is LNHDA, CDR2 SQIVND, per germline (reference sequence). The V end lost 11 bases, the J end lost 5 bases, and 12 bases lay between the germline ends. The CDR3 spans 11 residues. CDR3 sequence: CAAGPRTEAFF. In DNA form, the CDR3 reads TGTGCCGCGGGACCAAGGACTGAAGCTTTCTTT.

This sequence joins TRBV29-1 and TRBJ1-2, with a weak D call TRBD1 (6 bases). Between the trimmed V and J ends, which lost 4 bases and 1 base, there was a span of 13 bases. CDR1 is SQVTM, CDR2 ANQGSEA, per germline. The CDR3 contains 14 residues. The CDR3 is CSVGWEQGNYGYTF. The DNA for the CDR3 is TGCAGCGTTGGGTGGGAACAGGGTAACTATGGCTACACCTTC. Full variable domain (remainder filled in from reference TRBV29-1 and TRBJ1-2): SAVISQKPSRDICQRGTSLTIQCQVDSQVTMMFWYRQQPGQSLTLIATANQGSEATYESGFVIDKFPISRPNLTFSTLTVSNMSPEDSSIYLCSVGWEQGNYGYTFGSGTRLTVV.

This clone came up once. The rearrangement links TRBV5-1 to TRBJ2-1, with 10 bases aligning to TRBD2. Per the germline V gene, CDR1 is SGHRS and CDR2 is YFSETQ. CDR3 size: 15 residues. Unmatched junction bases numbered 3, after V lost 2 bases and J lost 4 bases. This chain's CDR3 is CASSFGLAAYNEQFF. The CDR3, as DNA: TGCGCCAGCAGCTTCGGACTAGCGGCGTACAATGAGCAGTTCTTC.

V gene TRBV30 combines with J gene TRBJ1-5, with D possibly matching TRBD1 (6 bases). The CDR3 runs 15 residues. Germline CDR1 GTSNPN, CDR2 SVGIG (reference sequence). V dropped 1 base and J dropped 3 bases, with 13 bases sitting between them. The CDR3 protein is CAWSDGRGYNQPQHF. CDR3 sequence (DNA): TGTGCCTGGAGTGACGGCAGGGGATACAATCAGCCCCAGCATTTT.

This chain links TRBV7-3 with TRBJ1-6, with D unresolved. Deletions cut 0 bases from V and 7 bases from J, with 10 bases between. Per the germline V gene, CDR1 is SGHTA and CDR2 is FQGTGA. The CDR3 covers 15 residues. CDR3 region: CASSLTRGFNSPLHF. DNA for the CDR3: TGTGCCAGCAGCTTAACAAGAGGGTTCAATTCACCCCTCCACTTT.

In DNA, the CDR3 is TGTGCCAGCAGTTCTGGGAGCTCCTACAATGAGCAGTTCTTC. Its protein is CASSSGSSYNEQFF. The chain employs TRBV28 and TRBJ2-1; tentative D call: TRBD2 (5 bases). Germline V CDR1 and CDR2: MDHEN, SYDVKM. CDR3 length: 14 amino acids. The ends were cut back, 4 bases at V and 0 bases at J, with 7 bases in the middle.

DNA of the CDR3: TGTGCCAGCAGCAAGGGACTAGCGGGGGGTATCACAGATACGCAGTATTTT. Protein: CASSKGLAGGITDTQYF. The chain joins TRBV5-4 to TRBJ2-3, with TRBD2 identical over 15 bases. With 4 bases clipped from V and 2 bases from J, the junction kept 5 bases outside the gene matches. This CDR3 comprises 17 residues. Germline CDR1 is SGHNT and CDR2 is YYREEE (reference sequence).

This clone has just a few counts. The chain links TRBV2 to TRBJ1-5, with 7 bases aligning to TRBD1. V lost 5 bases, J lost 0 bases, and 1 base stayed unmatched. The CDR3 runs to 14 residues. Looked up from germline, CDR1 is SNHLY and CDR2 is FYNNEI. CDR3 sequence (DNA): TGTGCCAGCAGTAGACAGGGTAGCAATCAGCCCCAGCATTTT. Amino acids: CASSRQGSNQPQHF.

This chain joins TRBV18 and TRBJ2-7; a possible D gene is TRBD2 (6 bases). V lost 2 bases to trimming and J lost 6 bases, with 20 bases between them. The V gene's germline CDR1 is KGHSH and CDR2 LQKENI. The length of the CDR3 is 16 residues. The chain's CDR3 is CASSPKSVLSGSEQYF. Written as DNA, the CDR3 is TGTGCCAGCTCACCAAAAAGCGTCCTTAGCGGTTCCGAGCAGTACTTC.

The CDR3 region is CASGEGSYEQYF. The DNA for the CDR3 is TGTGCCAGCGGTGAGGGTTCGTACGAGCAGTACTTC. The chain employs TRBV27 and TRBJ2-7; the D gene is possibly TRBD2 (5 bases). This CDR3 is built from 12 residues. CDR1 and CDR2 (germline): MNHEY, SMNVEV (reference sequence). V gave up 8 bases and J gave up 4 bases, with 12 bases separating them.

The genes are TRBV7-9 and TRBJ1-2; perhaps TRBD1 as D (5 bases). In germline, CDR1 is SEHNR, CDR2 FQNEAQ (reference sequence). V was trimmed by 6 bases and J by 0 bases, leaving 17 bases between them. CDR3 length: 16 residues. The CDR3 DNA follows: TGTGCCAGCAGAAGTGACTGGGGCCAAGCTAACTATGGCTACACCTTC. Its translation: CASRSDWGQANYGYTF.

This clone was seen once. J is TRBJ1-2 and V is TRBV18; a possible D gene is TRBD1 (6 bases). V lost 6 bases to trimming and J lost 7 bases, with 12 bases between them. The CDR3 covers 12 residues. The germline CDR1 and CDR2 sequences are KGHSH and LQKENI. In nucleotides, the CDR3 is TGTGCCAGCTCCCCAGGGGAGGCTGGCTACACCTTC. This encodes CASSPGEAGYTF. The complete variable domain, with remaining parts taken from reference TRBV18 and TRBJ1-2, reads NAGVMQNPRHLVRRRGQEARLRCSPMKGHSHVYWYRQLPEEGLKFMVYLQKENIIDESGMPKERFSAEFPKEGPSILRIQQVVRGDSAAYFCASSPGEAGYTFGSGTRLTVV.

The chain joins TRBV18 to TRBJ2-1; 8 nucleotides match TRBD2. This CDR3 has 15 residues. The germline V gene encodes CDR1 KGHSH and CDR2 LQKENI. V lost 3 bases and J lost 4; bases outside the gene matches: 5. Here the CDR3 reads CASSPPGGSYNEQFF. In DNA form, the CDR3 reads TGTGCCAGCTCACCGCCGGGAGGGTCTTACAATGAGCAGTTCTTC.

The CDR3 region has the DNA TGTGCCACCCGACTGGAAAGCACAGATACGCAGTATTTT. Translating it yields CATRLESTDTQYF. This chain connects TRBV10-3 to TRBJ2-3; D remains unclear. Germline values: CDR1 ENHRY, CDR2 SYGVKD. The V end lost 10 bases, the J end lost 0 bases, and 11 bases lay between the germline ends. The CDR3 runs to 13 residues.

This chain joins TRBV4-3 and TRBJ1-1; possible D gene TRBD1, 6 bases. CDR1 is LGHNA and CDR2 is YSLEER in the germline V gene. The CDR3 loop spans 15 amino acids. Between the trimmed V and J ends, which lost 3 bases and 0 bases, there was a span of 11 bases. As DNA, the CDR3 is TGCGCCAGCAGCCAGATTACAGGGTTGAACACTGAAGCTTTCTTT. It translates to CASSQITGLNTEAFF.

The V and J genes are TRBV19 and TRBJ2-7, with a tentative D call TRBD2 (5 bases). The length of the CDR3 is 16 residues. CDR1 LNHDA and CDR2 SQIVND come from the germline V gene (reference sequence). Trimming pared 5 bases from V and 0 bases from J, leaving 17 bases between. The CDR3 nucleotides are TGTGCCAGTAGTCCCCAAGCCGGACTGATCTCCTACGAGCAGTACTTC. It specifies CASSPQAGLISYEQYF.

The rearrangement uses TRBV30 and TRBJ2-1; TRBD2 aligns across 7 bases. The CDR3 is made up of 13 amino acids. Germline values: CDR1 GTSNPN, CDR2 SVGIG (reference sequence). Germline trimming cut 0 bases from V and 6 bases from J; bases unmatched to any gene: 2. CDR3 sequence: CAWSVPGGNEQFF. CDR3 nucleotides: TGTGCCTGGAGTGTACCGGGAGGCAATGAGCAGTTCTTC.